This entry lists 23 T cell receptor beta chains sequenced from one sample in a study of cytomegalovirus exposure and HLA in healthy donors. The PCR had 60 Vbeta and 13 Jbeta primers. The assay was immunoSEQ multiplex PCR, and TCRdb's table has in-frame clones only and misses some. The sample includes fewer than 250,000 clones, 74% of them seen just once. Sequenced: PBMCs. Receptors originate from a woman in her 30s in good health and CMV-seropositive.

This chain uses TRBV10-1 with TRBJ2-7; D uncertain. CDR1 and CDR2 (germline): WNHNN, SYGVQD (reference sequence). V lost 3 bases, J lost 0 bases, and 6 bases lay in between. This CDR3 has 13 amino acids. The CDR3 region has the DNA TGCGCCAGCAGTGACGGCGGCTCCTACGAGCAGTACTTC. It translates to CASSDGGSYEQYF.

Written as DNA, the CDR3 is TGCAGCGCAAGACAGGGAGCAGATACGCAGTATTTT. It translates to CSARQGADTQYF. The rearrangement uses TRBV29-1 and TRBJ2-3, with 7 nucleotides matching TRBD1. Per germline, CDR1 SQVTM and CDR2 ANQGSEA. Germline trimming cut 7 bases from V and 4 bases from J; bases unmatched to any gene: 5. The CDR3 contains 12 residues.

The rearrangement links TRBV5-1 to TRBJ2-1, with 7 nucleotides matching TRBD2. The germline CDR1 and CDR2 sequences are SGHRS and YFSETQ. V shed 0 bases and J 3 bases; nucleotides not matched to a gene: 6. CDR3 length: 16 amino acids. CDR3 DNA sequence: TGCGCCAGCAGCTTGGCCCCTAGCGGATACTACAATGAGCAGTTCTTC. Encoded protein: CASSLAPSGYYNEQFF.

V usage is TRBV28 and J usage is TRBJ2-7; 7 positions agree with TRBD1. Germline V gene lookup returns CDR1 MDHEN and CDR2 SYDVKM. Germline trimming cut 8 bases from V and 2 bases from J; bases unmatched to any gene: 9. This CDR3 region has 14 residues. In DNA, the CDR3 is TGTGCCAGCGAACCTTCGACAGGGACCTACGAGCAGTACTTC. Translating it yields CASEPSTGTYEQYF.

The J gene is TRBJ1-1, the V gene TRBV28; unclear D gene. V was pared by 2 bases and J by 2 bases, with 12 bases between. The germline CDR1 and CDR2 sequences are MDHEN and SYDVKM. This CDR3 region has 15 residues. The CDR3 nucleotides read TGTGCCAGCAGTTTAGGGTCAGACACTAACACTGAAGCTTTCTTT. Translation: CASSLGSDTNTEAFF. Variable domain in full (rest from reference TRBV28 and TRBJ1-1): DVKVTQSSRYLVKRTGEKVFLECVQDMDHENMFWYRQDPGLGLRLIYFSYDVKMKEKGDIPEGYSVSREKKERFSLILESASTNQTSMYLCASSLGSDTNTEAFFGQGTRLTVV.

This chain links TRBV19 with TRBJ1-1, with 9 positions matching TRBD1. The CDR3 covers 15 residues. CDR1 is LNHDA, CDR2 SQIVND, per germline (reference sequence). J was trimmed by 2 bases and V by 5 bases; bases with no gene match: 6. CDR3: CASSPGTGPNTEAFF. The CDR3 region has the DNA TGTGCCAGTAGTCCCGGGACAGGGCCCAACACTGAAGCTTTCTTT.

The CDR3 is CSVVDKGQGQPQHF. The CDR3 DNA follows: TGCAGCGTTGTTGATAAGGGGCAGGGTCAGCCCCAGCATTTT. The chain employs TRBV29-1 and TRBJ1-5, with D possibly matching TRBD1 (5 bases). CDR3 length equals 14 residues. The V end was cut by 4 bases, the J end by 6 bases, with 16 bases between. Germline assignment: CDR1 SQVTM and CDR2 ANQGSEA.

The V gene is TRBV7-2, the J gene TRBJ2-3; 8 bases match TRBD2. V lost 3 bases and J lost 5; bases outside the gene matches: 7. Per the germline V gene, CDR1 is SGHTA and CDR2 is FQGNSA. This CDR3 spans 15 amino acids. CDR3 sequence (DNA): TGTGCCAGCAGCTTTACTAGCGGTAGGATAGATACGCAGTATTTT. It yields the protein CASSFTSGRIDTQYF.

Regarding this clone: Other DNA sequences in the same sample also yield this CDR3. The gene calls are TRBV20-1 and TRBJ1-1; D is undetermined. V gave up 3 bases and J gave up 1 base, with 3 bases separating them. The CDR3 is 11 residues long. From germline, CDR1 is DFQATT and CDR2 SNEGSKA (reference sequence). For the CDR3, the DNA is TGCAGTGCTAGTCGGAACACTGAAGCTTTCTTT. Translating gives CSASRNTEAFF.

This rearrangement joins TRBV4-1 to TRBJ2-1; TRBD1 aligns across 8 bases. V lost 4 bases and J lost 2; bases outside the gene matches: 7. Looked up from germline, CDR1 is MGHRA and CDR2 is YSYEKL. This CDR3 comprises 16 residues. The CDR3 sequence: CASSLYDRGTYNEQFF. In nucleotides, the CDR3 is TGCGCCAGCAGCCTATACGACAGGGGCACCTACAATGAGCAGTTCTTC.

This clone occurred once. This chain uses TRBV19 with TRBJ1-4; D not resolved. Trimming removed 5 bases at V and 0 bases at J, with 13 bases between. CDR3 length: 16 amino acids. Per germline, CDR1 LNHDA and CDR2 SQIVND (reference sequence). Here the CDR3 DNA reads TGTGCCAGTAGTCGGTTCCGAGATGCAACTAATGAAAAACTGTTTTTT. As protein: CASSRFRDATNEKLFF.

This chain links TRBV9 with TRBJ2-3; D ambiguous. Germline V gives CDR1 SGDLS, CDR2 YYNGEE. The CDR3 has 15 amino acids. The germline V and J ends were trimmed by 0 bases and 2 bases, with 10 bases remaining between them. CDR3 nucleotides: TGTGCCAGCAGCGTAGATGATTTACTCACAGATACGCAGTATTTT. Its translation is CASSVDDLLTDTQYF. The entire variable domain, with the rest obtained from reference TRBV9 and TRBJ2-3, is as follows: DSGVTQTPKHLITATGQRVTLRCSPRSGDLSVYWYQQSLDQGLQFLIQYYNGEERAKGNILERFSAQQFPDLHSELNLSSLELGDSALYFCASSVDDLLTDTQYFGPGTRLTVL.

This chain links TRBV9 with TRBJ2-1; 16 bases match TRBD2. This CDR3 is 19 amino acids long. V gave up 3 bases and J gave up 0 bases; unmatched junction bases: 6. The germline gives CDR1 SGDLS, CDR2 YYNGEE. CDR3 coding DNA: TGTGCCAGCAGCGAGGGACTAGCGGGAGGGGGGAGCTCCTACAATGAGCAGTTCTTC. It is translated as CASSEGLAGGGSSYNEQFF.

The chain has TRBV29-1 and TRBJ1-1; 7 bases map to TRBD1. The V gene's germline CDR1 is SQVTM and CDR2 ANQGSEA. The CDR3 runs to 15 residues. V was clipped by 8 bases and J by 2 bases; unmatched bases: 14. CDR3 DNA: TGCAGCCCCTCGTGGGACAGCTCCTGTAACACTGAAGCTTTCTTT. It translates to CSPSWDSSCNTEAFF.

This clone was counted a few times. The CDR3 protein is CASRSADSYEQYF. CDR3 in DNA: TGTGCCAGCAGGTCAGCGGATTCCTACGAGCAGTACTTC. The V call is TRBV2, the J call TRBJ2-5; TRBD2 might be the D (5 bases). The J call may be faulty, since TRBJ2-7 better matches the DNA end. This CDR3 has 13 residues. The germline V gene encodes CDR1 SNHLY and CDR2 FYNNEI.

The chain combines TRBV4-1 with TRBJ1-2; no clear D gene. The CDR3 covers 14 residues. The ends were cut back, 8 bases at V and 0 bases at J, with 13 bases in the middle. In germline, CDR1 is MGHRA, CDR2 YSYEKL. The CDR3 reads CASSADRTNYGYTF. CDR3 nucleotide sequence: TGCGCCAGCTCCGCGGATAGAACTAACTATGGCTACACCTTC.

This chain connects TRBV5-6 to TRBJ2-7; D gene uncertain. The CDR3 loop spans 13 amino acids. Germline V gene lookup returns CDR1 SGHDT and CDR2 YYEEEE. V was shortened by 0 bases and J by 2 bases, with 6 bases between the two germline ends. For the CDR3, the DNA is TGTGCCAGCAGCTTGGATCTTACCTACGAGCAGTACTTC. Translated, it gives CASSLDLTYEQYF.

The count of this clone is one. The chain's CDR3 is CASSLVQGAFEQYF. The CDR3 coding sequence is TGCGCCAGCAGCTTGGTCCAGGGGGCTTTCGAGCAGTACTTC. The chain links TRBV5-1 to TRBJ2-7; 8 positions agree with TRBD1. V was pared by 0 bases and J by 6 bases, with 5 bases of the junction left unmatched. The CDR3 consists of 14 residues. Per the germline V gene, CDR1 is SGHRS and CDR2 is YFSETQ.

V gene TRBV19 combines with J gene TRBJ2-7, with TRBD1 matching 9 bases. Germline V gives CDR1 LNHDA, CDR2 SQIVND (reference sequence). V dropped 3 bases and J dropped 3; count of bases not matched to a gene: 3. There are 14 residues in the CDR3. CDR3 sequence reads: CASSMTGGYYEQYF. CDR3 bases: TGTGCCAGTAGTATGACAGGGGGATACTACGAGCAGTACTTC.

Concerning this clone: Sequence at one end of the junction differs from germline and may be a read error. This chain connects TRBV7-9 to TRBJ2-3; 10 positions match TRBD1. The CDR3 totals 15 residues. Germline V gives CDR1 SEHNR, CDR2 FQNEAQ (reference sequence). The CDR3 loop reads CSSSFPGQGPDTQYF. The CDR3 bases are TGTTCCAGCAGCTTCCCGGGACAGGGGCCGGATACGCAGTATTTT.

The chain couples TRBV27 to TRBJ2-1, with TRBD2 matching 7 bases. V dropped 4 bases and J dropped 3; count of bases not matched to a gene: 3. The CDR3 is 14 amino acids. Germline CDR1 and CDR2: MNHEY and SMNVEV (reference sequence). As DNA, the CDR3 is TGTGCCAGCAGTTCTGGCGGGAGCTACAATGAGCAGTTCTTC. This gives the protein CASSSGGSYNEQFF.

The rearrangement links TRBV19 to TRBJ2-4, with TRBD1 matching 8 bases. J was trimmed by 7 bases and V by 2 bases; bases with no gene match: 7. The CDR3 contains 15 residues. CDR1 LNHDA and CDR2 SQIVND come from the germline V gene (reference sequence). The CDR3: CASSISRQGANIQYF. The CDR3 region has the DNA TGTGCCAGTAGTATAAGCCGGCAGGGGGCGAACATTCAGTACTTC.

The rearrangement uses TRBV11-2 and TRBJ2-1; maybe TRBD1 (6 bases). The germline V and J ends were trimmed by 2 bases and 3 bases, with 11 bases remaining between them. There are 15 residues in the CDR3. In germline, CDR1 is SGHAT, CDR2 FQNNGV. DNA for the CDR3: TGTGCCAGCAGCTTACGACAGGACATCTACAATGAGCAGTTCTTC. This codes for CASSLRQDIYNEQFF.